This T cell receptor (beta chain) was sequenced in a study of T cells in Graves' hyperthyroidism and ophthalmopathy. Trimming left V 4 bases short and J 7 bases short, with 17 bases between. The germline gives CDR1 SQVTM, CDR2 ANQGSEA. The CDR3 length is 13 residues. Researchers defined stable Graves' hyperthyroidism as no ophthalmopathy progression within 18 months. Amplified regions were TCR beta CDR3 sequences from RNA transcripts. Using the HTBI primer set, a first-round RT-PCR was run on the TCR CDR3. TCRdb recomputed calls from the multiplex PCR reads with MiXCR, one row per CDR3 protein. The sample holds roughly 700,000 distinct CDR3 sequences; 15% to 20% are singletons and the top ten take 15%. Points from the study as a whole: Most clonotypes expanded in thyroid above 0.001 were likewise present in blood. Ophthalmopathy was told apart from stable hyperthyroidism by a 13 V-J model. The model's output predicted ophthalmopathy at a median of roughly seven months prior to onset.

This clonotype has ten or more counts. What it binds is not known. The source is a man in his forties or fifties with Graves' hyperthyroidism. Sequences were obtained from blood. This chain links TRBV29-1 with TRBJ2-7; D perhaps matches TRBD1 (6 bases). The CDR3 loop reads CSVVGTRAEEQYF. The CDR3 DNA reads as TGCAGCGTTGTAGGGACAAGGGCGGAGGAGCAGTACTTC.